This is a list of T cell receptor beta chains from one sample in a study of OX40 agonist ivuxolimab in advanced cancers. Libraries were prepared by immunoSEQ multiplex PCR; TCRdb keeps only in-frame clonotypes and omits some of them. The sample lists about 79,000 clones; roughly 90% were seen once. This specimen was CD4+ or CD8+ T cells sorted from blood, taken in a trial of the OX40 agonist ivuxolimab. The receptors originated from an adult with an advanced solid tumor such as melanoma, head and neck, liver or kidney cancer. The CDR3 runs from the conserved cysteine through the conserved F or W. Fields, in order: J gene, D gene, CDR3 length, V gene, clone size, CDR3 DNA, CDR3 protein. A D gene is named only where the DNA matches it firmly. Clone sizes are given selectively: once, few, many, or a class where the clone is expanded.

TRBJ2-1	TRBD2	14	TRBV5-1	NA	TGCGCCAGCAGCTTATCGCGGGAGCGAAATGAGCAGTTCTTC	CASSLSRERNEQFF
TRBJ2-7	NA	14	TRBV9	NA	TGTGCCAGCAGCATACAACCGGGACCCTACGAGCAGTACTTC	CASSIQPGPYEQYF
TRBJ2-5	TRBD2	16	TRBV5-6	NA	TGTGCCAGCAGCTCTCGGGCACTAGCGCACCAAGAGACCCAGTACTTC	CASSSRALAHQETQYF
TRBJ1-2	NA	15	TRBV6-5	NA	TGTGCCAGCGGCTCCCCGGGACGCCCAAACTATGGCTACACCTTC	CASGSPGRPNYGYTF
TRBJ2-7	TRBD2	17	TRBV7-3	once	TGTGCCAGCAGCTTAACGGCCCGGACTAGCGGACGCGGCGAGCAGTACTTC	CASSLTARTSGRGEQYF
TRBJ1-4	TRBD1	15	TRBV10-3	NA	TGTGCCATCAGCGAGGGACAGGAGAAAAAGGAAAAACTGTTTTTT	CAISEGQEKKEKLFF
TRBJ2-3	NA	12	TRBV19	NA	TGTGCCAGTATGGACAACACAGATACGCAGTATTTT	CASMDNTDTQYF
TRBJ1-2	NA	13	TRBV6-5	NA	TGTGCCAGCGGGAGCTCACGGACATATGGCTACACCTTC	CASGSSRTYGYTF
TRBJ1-5	TRBD1	18	TRBV5-6	once	TGTGCCAGCAACGATTTGGGGGGGACAGGAGAGAAGGATCAGCCCCAGCATTTT	CASNDLGGTGEKDQPQHF
TRBJ2-3	TRBD2	12	TRBV11-1	NA	TGTGCTACTAGCGGGGTCACAGATACGCAGTATTTT	CATSGVTDTQYF
TRBJ2-7	NA	16	TRBV21-1	NA	TGTGCCAGCAGCAAAGTTGGACTCCCGAGCTCCTACGAGCAGTACTTC	CASSKVGLPSSYEQYF
TRBJ2-3	NA	14	TRBV30	NA	TGTGCCTGGAGTGTGCGGCGGGGCGCAGATACGCAGTATTTT	CAWSVRRGADTQYF
TRBJ1-1	NA	16	TRBV9	once	TGTGCCAGCAGCGTAGGATCTGGGTTCAGTGGCACTGAAGCTTTCTTT	CASSVGSGFSGTEAFF
TRBJ1-1	NA	13	TRBV29-1	NA	TGCAGCGTGGACTTGGGAGGGTTGACTGAAGCTTTCTTT	CSVDLGGLTEAFF
TRBJ2-1	TRBD1	14	TRBV29-1	NA	TGCAGCATCTCGACAGGGGCGACGGTCGATGAGCAGTTCTTC	CSISTGATVDEQFF
TRBJ1-3	NA	12	TRBV29-1	NA	TGCAGCGTTGGGGGCGCCGGAAACACCATATATTTT	CSVGGAGNTIYF
TRBJ1-1	TRBD1	15	TRBV5-4	NA	TGTGCCAGCAGCGACCCGACAGGGGGGACCACTGAAGCTTTCTTT	CASSDPTGGTTEAFF
TRBJ2-7	NA	12	TRBV11-3	NA	TGTGCCAGCAGCTTCGTCAACTACGAGCAGTACTTC	CASSFVNYEQYF
TRBJ2-5	TRBD2	14	TRBV7-9	NA	TGTGCCAGCGAGCTTTGGACTAGGCAAGAGACCCAGTACTTC	CASELWTRQETQYF
TRBJ2-7	TRBD1	14	TRBV28	NA	TGTGCCAGCAGCCCGACAGGGGAATCCTACGAGCAGTACTTC	CASSPTGESYEQYF
TRBJ2-1	NA	12	TRBV4-1	NA	TGCGCCAGCAGCCAAGTTGGGAATGAGCAGTTCTTC	CASSQVGNEQFF
TRBJ1-1	NA	13	TRBV7-2	NA	TGTGCCAGCAGCCCAAATTGGGGCACTGAAGCTTTCTTT	CASSPNWGTEAFF
TRBJ2-7	TRBD1	17	TRBV7-6	NA	TGTGCCAGCAGCTTAGCGCGGCCCGGGACAGGGGGGGACGAGCAGTACTTC	CASSLARPGTGGDEQYF
TRBJ2-1	NA	14	TRBV29-1	NA	TGCAGCTCCGAGGCACAGATGAAATACAATGAGCAGTTCTTC	CSSEAQMKYNEQFF
TRBJ2-7	TRBD1	14	TRBV6-1	NA	TGTGCCAGCAGGCCAACAGGGGGAACCTACGAGCAGTACTTC	CASRPTGGTYEQYF
TRBJ2-2	TRBD2	16	TRBV4-2	NA	TGTGCCAGCAGCCCCCGGGGTAGCGGGAACGTCGGGGAGCTGTTTTTT	CASSPRGSGNVGELFF
TRBJ1-2	TRBD1	17	TRBV5-1	many	TGCGCCAGCAGCTTGGGAATCGGACAGGGGAATAACGATGGCTACACCTTC	CASSLGIGQGNNDGYTF
TRBJ2-2	NA	14	TRBV18	NA	TGTGCCAGCTCACAACCCTCGAACACCGGGGAGCTGTTTTTT	CASSQPSNTGELFF
TRBJ2-7	TRBD2	15	TRBV5-6	NA	TGTGCCAGCAGCTTGGTGATTAGCGGGAGTTACGAGCAGTACTTC	CASSLVISGSYEQYF
TRBJ1-4	NA	14	TRBV7-8	NA	TGTGCCAGCAGCTTAGGAGGGAGGAGTGAAAAACTGTTTTTT	CASSLGGRSEKLFF
TRBJ2-7	NA	14	TRBV7-7	NA	TGTGCTAGCAGCTTAGAGCCGCTAGCTTCCGAGCAGTACTTC	CASSLEPLASEQYF
TRBJ2-6	NA	17	TRBV7-2	NA	TGTGCCAGCAGCTTAAGCCCCTTCTTCTCTGGGGCCAACGTCCTGACTTTC	CASSLSPFFSGANVLTF
TRBJ2-5	NA	11	TRBV18	NA	TGTGCCAGCTCACCCCAAGAGACCCAGTACTTC	CASSPQETQYF
TRBJ1-1	NA	15	TRBV7-2	NA	TGTGCCAGCAGCCCAAGGACAGACGTGAACACTGAAGCTTTCTTT	CASSPRTDVNTEAFF
TRBJ1-2	NA	15	TRBV30	NA	TGTGCCTCCCCCTACGTGCAGGGAGGACACTATGGCTACACCTTC	CASPYVQGGHYGYTF
TRBJ2-1	NA	14	TRBV9	NA	TGTGCCAGCAGCCCAAGGACCGTGAACAATGAGCAGTTCTTC	CASSPRTVNNEQFF
TRBJ2-3	NA	12	TRBV30	once	TGTGCCTGGAGCGGCTTCACAGATACGCAGTATTTT	CAWSGFTDTQYF
TRBJ2-1	TRBD2	17	TRBV4-1	NA	TGCGCCAGCAGTAGCCCGCGGGAGGGCCGGGAGAACAATGAGCAGTTCTTC	CASSSPREGRENNEQFF
TRBJ1-4	NA	15	TRBV7-2	NA	TGTGCCAGCAGCTTAGGAAGGGGTCGTAGCGAAAAACTGTTTTTT	CASSLGRGRSEKLFF
TRBJ2-7	TRBD1	14	TRBV7-2	NA	TGTGCCAGCAGCTTTACAGGGGGAGTTTACGAGCAGTACTTC	CASSFTGGVYEQYF
TRBJ2-7	NA	10	TRBV6-1	NA	TGTGCCCTCACCGGACGGCCGCAGTACTTC	CALTGRPQYF
TRBJ1-2	NA	14	TRBV4-3	NA	TGCGCCAGCAGCCAAGATCCTAGGTCGTATGGCTACACCTTC	CASSQDPRSYGYTF
TRBJ2-1	NA	17	TRBV4-1	NA	TGCGCCAGCAGCCAAGATTCGGGACTTGCCTATTACAATGAGCAGTTCTTC	CASSQDSGLAYYNEQFF
TRBJ1-2	TRBD1	16	TRBV27	NA	TGTGCCAGCAGTCAGGGGGACGCCTGGGGTGACTATGGCTACACCTTC	CASSQGDAWGDYGYTF
TRBJ2-7	TRBD1	13	TRBV7-9	once	TGTGCCAGCAGCCCGGGACAGGGGATCGAGCAGTACTTC	CASSPGQGIEQYF
TRBJ2-5	TRBD1	15	TRBV5-1	once	TGCGCCAGCAGCTGGACAGGGGGCTTAAGGGAGACCCAGTACTTC	CASSWTGGLRETQYF
TRBJ2-2	TRBD2	16	TRBV4-2	once	TGTGCCAGCAGCCAGGTACTAGCGGGAGTCGGCGGGGAGCTGTTTTTT	CASSQVLAGVGGELFF
TRBJ1-3	NA	16	TRBV7-8	NA	TGTGCCAGCAGCTTAGCGGGACAATTCTCTGGAAACACCATATATTTT	CASSLAGQFSGNTIYF
TRBJ2-7	TRBD1	14	TRBV9	NA	TGTGCCAGCAGCGCCCGACAGGGCCCCTACGAGCAGTACTTC	CASSARQGPYEQYF
TRBJ2-1	TRBD1	12	TRBV7-3	NA	TGTGCCAGCAGCCCACCAGGGGGTGAGCAGTTCTTC	CASSPPGGEQFF
TRBJ1-2	TRBD1	13	TRBV18	NA	TGTGCCAGCTCACAGGACAGGGGAAATGGCTACACCTTC	CASSQDRGNGYTF
TRBJ1-5	NA	14	TRBV28	few	TGTGCCAGCAGTTTAGGACAAGGCAATCAGCCCCAGCATTTT	CASSLGQGNQPQHF
TRBJ1-5	NA	14	TRBV28	NA	TGTGCCAGCAAGGACCGTTTCGTCAATCAGCCCCAGCATTTT	CASKDRFVNQPQHF
TRBJ1-1	NA	14	TRBV7-9	NA	TGTGCCAGCAGCTTACTAGGGTCGAACACTGAAGCTTTCTTT	CASSLLGSNTEAFF
TRBJ2-1	NA	12	TRBV6-1	NA	TGTGCCAGGGAATCGAGGCGATATGAGCAGTTCTTC	CARESRRYEQFF
TRBJ1-2	TRBD1	11	TRBV7-9	once	TGTGCCCTACAGGGGAACTATGGCTACACCTTC	CALQGNYGYTF
TRBJ2-3	NA	12	TRBV6-5	NA	TGTGCCAGCAGTTTAGACCGGCATACGCAGTATTTT	CASSLDRHTQYF
TRBJ1-1	TRBD1	13	TRBV6-5	NA	TGTGCCAGCAACGCCGGGACAGCACTCAAAGCTTTCTTT	CASNAGTALKAFF
TRBJ2-7	NA	12	TRBV2	NA	TGTGCCAGCAAGGAAGGCTCCTACGAGCAGTACTTC	CASKEGSYEQYF
TRBJ2-7	NA	12	TRBV10-3	NA	TGTGCCATCAGTGAACAGAGCTACGAGCAGTACTTC	CAISEQSYEQYF